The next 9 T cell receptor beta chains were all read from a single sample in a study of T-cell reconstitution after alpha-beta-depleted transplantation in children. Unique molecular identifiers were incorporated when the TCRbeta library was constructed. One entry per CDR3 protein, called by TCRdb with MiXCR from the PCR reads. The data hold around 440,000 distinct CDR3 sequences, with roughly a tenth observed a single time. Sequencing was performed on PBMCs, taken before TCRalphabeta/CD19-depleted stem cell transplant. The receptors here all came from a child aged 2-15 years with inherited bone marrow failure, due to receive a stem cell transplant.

In DNA, the CDR3 is TGCGCCAGCAGCCAATCTATTAGCGGGAGGGGCCTCTACAATGAGCAGTTCTTC. It translates to CASSQSISGRGLYNEQFF. The chain uses TRBV4-3 and TRBJ2-1; 11 bases are a match to TRBD2. This CDR3 comprises 18 residues. J gave up 3 bases and V 2 bases, and 9 bases lay outside the gene matches. Per the germline V gene, CDR1 is LGHNA and CDR2 is YSLEER.

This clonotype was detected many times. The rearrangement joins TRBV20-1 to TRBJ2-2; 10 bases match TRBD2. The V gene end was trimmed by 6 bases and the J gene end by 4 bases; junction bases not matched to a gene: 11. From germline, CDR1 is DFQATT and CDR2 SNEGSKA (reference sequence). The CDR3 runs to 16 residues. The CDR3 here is CSAFGTSDSITGELFF. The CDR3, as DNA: TGCAGTGCCTTTGGGACTAGCGATTCGATCACCGGGGAGCTGTTTTTT.

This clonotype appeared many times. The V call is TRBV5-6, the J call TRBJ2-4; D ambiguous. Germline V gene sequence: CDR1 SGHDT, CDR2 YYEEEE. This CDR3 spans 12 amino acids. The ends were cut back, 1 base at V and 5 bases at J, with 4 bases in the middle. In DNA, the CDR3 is TGTGCCAGCAGCTTGTTACAAAACATTCAGTACTTC. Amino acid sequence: CASSLLQNIQYF.

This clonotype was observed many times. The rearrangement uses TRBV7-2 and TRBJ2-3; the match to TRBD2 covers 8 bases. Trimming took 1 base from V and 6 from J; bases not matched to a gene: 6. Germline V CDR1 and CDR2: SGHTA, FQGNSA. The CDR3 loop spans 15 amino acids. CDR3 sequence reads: CASSLVASGYDTQYF. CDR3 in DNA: TGTGCCAGCAGCTTAGTAGCTAGCGGGTATGATACGCAGTATTTT.

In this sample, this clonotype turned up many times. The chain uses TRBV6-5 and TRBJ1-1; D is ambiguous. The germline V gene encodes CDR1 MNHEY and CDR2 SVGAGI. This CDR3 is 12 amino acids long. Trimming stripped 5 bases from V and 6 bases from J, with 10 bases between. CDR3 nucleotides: TGTGCCAGCAGTCCTAGGGAGTCTGAAGCTTTCTTT. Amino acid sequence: CASSPRESEAFF.

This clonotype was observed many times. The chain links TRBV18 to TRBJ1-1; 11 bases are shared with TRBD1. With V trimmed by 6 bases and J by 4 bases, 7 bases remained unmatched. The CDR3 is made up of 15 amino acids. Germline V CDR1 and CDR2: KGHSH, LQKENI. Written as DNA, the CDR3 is TGTGCCAGCTCCCTCCGGGACAGGGGGAGCACTGAAGCTTTCTTT. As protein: CASSLRDRGSTEAFF.

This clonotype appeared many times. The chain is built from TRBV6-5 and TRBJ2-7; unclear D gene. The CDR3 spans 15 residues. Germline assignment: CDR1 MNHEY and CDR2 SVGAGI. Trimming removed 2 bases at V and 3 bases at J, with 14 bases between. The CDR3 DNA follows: TGTGCCAGCAGTTACAGCCCCTCCTTAAGCTACGAGCAGTACTTC. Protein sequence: CASSYSPSLSYEQYF.

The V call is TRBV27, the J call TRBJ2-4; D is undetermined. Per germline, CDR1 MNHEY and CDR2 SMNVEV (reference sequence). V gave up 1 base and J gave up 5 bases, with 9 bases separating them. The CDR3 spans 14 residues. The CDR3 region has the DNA TGTGCCAGCAGTTTATTAGGCCGAGAAAACATTCAGTACTTC. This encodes CASSLLGRENIQYF.

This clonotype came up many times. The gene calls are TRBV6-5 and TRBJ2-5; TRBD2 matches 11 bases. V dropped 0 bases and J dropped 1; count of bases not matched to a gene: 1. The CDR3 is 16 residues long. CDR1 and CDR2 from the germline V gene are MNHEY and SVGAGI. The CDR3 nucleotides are TGTGCCAGCAGTTACTCGCTAGCGGGAGGCCAAGAGACCCAGTACTTC. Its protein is CASSYSLAGGQETQYF.